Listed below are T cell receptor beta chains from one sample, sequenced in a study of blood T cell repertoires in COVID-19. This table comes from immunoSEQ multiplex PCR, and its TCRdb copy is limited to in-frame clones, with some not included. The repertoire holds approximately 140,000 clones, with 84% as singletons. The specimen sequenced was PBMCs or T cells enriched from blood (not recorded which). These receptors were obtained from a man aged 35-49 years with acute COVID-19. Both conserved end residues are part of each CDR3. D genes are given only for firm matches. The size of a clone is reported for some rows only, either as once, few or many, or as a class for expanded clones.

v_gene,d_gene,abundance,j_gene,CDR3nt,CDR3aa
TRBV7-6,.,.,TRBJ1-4,TGTGCCAGCAGCTTAGCCGGGGGGCGCGATGAAAAACTGTTTTTT,CASSLAGGRDEKLFF
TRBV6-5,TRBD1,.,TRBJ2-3,TGTGCCAGCAGTTACGAGGACAGGGGGTCAGATACGCAGTATTTT,CASSYEDRGSDTQYF
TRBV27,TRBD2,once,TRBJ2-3,TGTGCCAGCAGTTCCCCGGGGGGGGGCACAGATACGCAGTATTTT,CASSSPGGGTDTQYF
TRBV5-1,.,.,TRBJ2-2,TGCGCCAGCAGCTTGTGGGACATGAACACCGGGGAGCTGTTTTTT,CASSLWDMNTGELFF
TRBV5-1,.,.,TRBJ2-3,TGCGCCAGCAGCTTGGGAGGGCTGGGAGATACGCAGTATTTT,CASSLGGLGDTQYF
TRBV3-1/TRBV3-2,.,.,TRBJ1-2,TGTGCCAGCAGCCAAGATCTCAGATATGGCTACACCTTC,CASSQDLRYGYTF
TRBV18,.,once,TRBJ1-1,TGTGCCAGCTCACCAAGGCGGGGGCTGGAGGTCACTGAAGCTTTCTTT,CASSPRRGLEVTEAFF
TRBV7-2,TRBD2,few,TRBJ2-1,TGTGCCAGCAGCTCTAGCGGGGGGTTGGAGCAGTTCTTC,CASSSSGGLEQFF
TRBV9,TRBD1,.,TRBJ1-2,TGTGCCAGCAGCCCACAGGGGGACTATGGCTACACCTTC,CASSPQGDYGYTF
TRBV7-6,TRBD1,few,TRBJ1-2,TGTGCCAGCAGCCCCGGACAGGGGGCGCGGGTCGGGGGCTACACCTTC,CASSPGQGARVGGYTF
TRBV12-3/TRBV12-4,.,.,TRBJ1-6,TGTGCCAGCAGGCTCGACGGGTACAGGAACCTCCACTTT,CASRLDGYRNLHF
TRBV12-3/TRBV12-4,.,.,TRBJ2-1,TGTGCCAGCACCTACTACAATGAGCAGTTCTTC,CASTYYNEQFF
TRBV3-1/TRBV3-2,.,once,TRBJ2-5,TGTGCCAGCAGCCATCGGGACTTTCAAGAGACCCAGTACTTC,CASSHRDFQETQYF
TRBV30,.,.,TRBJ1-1,TGTGCCTGGAGTGTACGATCGGGCACTGAAGCTTTCTTT,CAWSVRSGTEAFF
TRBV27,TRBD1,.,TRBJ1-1,TGTGCCAGCAGTTCAAAGAGCAGGGGGGAAGCTTTCTTT,CASSSKSRGEAFF
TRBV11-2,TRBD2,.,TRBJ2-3,TGTGCCAGCAGCTGGGGACTAAACACAGATACGCAGTATTTT,CASSWGLNTDTQYF
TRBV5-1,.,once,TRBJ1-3,TGCGCCAGCAGCTCGACAGCCGGAAACACCATATATTTT,CASSSTAGNTIYF
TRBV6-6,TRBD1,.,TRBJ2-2,TGTGCCAGCAGTTACAGACAGGGGACGGGCTCCGGGGAGCTGTTTTTT,CASSYRQGTGSGELFF
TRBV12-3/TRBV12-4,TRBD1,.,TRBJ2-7,TGTGCCAGCAGTCCAACCTACAGGGGAGAGCAGTACTTC,CASSPTYRGEQYF
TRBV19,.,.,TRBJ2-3,TGTGCCACCACCTCCGGCGACTCCACACAAACAGATACGCAGTATTTT,CATTSGDSTQTDTQYF
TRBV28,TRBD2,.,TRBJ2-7,TGTGCCAGCAGTAGTGCCGGGACTAGCGGGGGCGAGCAGTACTTC,CASSSAGTSGGEQYF
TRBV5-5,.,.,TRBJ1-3,TGTGCCAGCAGCTTTAGTTCTGGGCCTAACTCTGGAAACACCATATATTTT,CASSFSSGPNSGNTIYF